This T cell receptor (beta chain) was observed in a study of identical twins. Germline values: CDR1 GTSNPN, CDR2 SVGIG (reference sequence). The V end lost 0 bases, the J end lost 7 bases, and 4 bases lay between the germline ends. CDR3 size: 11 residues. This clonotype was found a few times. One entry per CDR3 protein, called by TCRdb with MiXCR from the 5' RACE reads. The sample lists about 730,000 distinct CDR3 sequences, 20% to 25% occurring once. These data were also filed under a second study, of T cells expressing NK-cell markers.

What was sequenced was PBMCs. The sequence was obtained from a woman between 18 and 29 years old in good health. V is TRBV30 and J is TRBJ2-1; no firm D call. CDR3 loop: CAWSVRNEQFF. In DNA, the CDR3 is TGTGCCTGGAGTGTACGGAATGAGCAGTTCTTC.